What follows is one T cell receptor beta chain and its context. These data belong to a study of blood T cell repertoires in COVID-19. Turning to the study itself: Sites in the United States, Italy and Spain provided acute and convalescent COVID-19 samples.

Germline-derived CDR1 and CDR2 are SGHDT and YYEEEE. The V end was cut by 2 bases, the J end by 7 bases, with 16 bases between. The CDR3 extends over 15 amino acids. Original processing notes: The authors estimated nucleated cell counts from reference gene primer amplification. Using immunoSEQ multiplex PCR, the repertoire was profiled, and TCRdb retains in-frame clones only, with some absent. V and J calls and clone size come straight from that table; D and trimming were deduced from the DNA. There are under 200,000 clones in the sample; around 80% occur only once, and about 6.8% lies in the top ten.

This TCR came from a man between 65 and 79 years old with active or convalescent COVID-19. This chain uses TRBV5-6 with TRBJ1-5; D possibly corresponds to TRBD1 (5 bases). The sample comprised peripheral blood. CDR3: CASSLQAAGGQPQHF. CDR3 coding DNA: TGTGCCAGCAGCTTACAGGCAGCCGGGGGGCAGCCCCAGCATTTT.